This T cell receptor beta chain was retrieved from a study of control samples from healthy donors and cancer patients. V was pared by 2 bases and J by 7 bases, with 15 bases between. This CDR3 region has 15 residues. Germline lookup yields CDR1 LGHDT and CDR2 YNNKEL (reference sequence). Some clones are missing from TCRdb's copy, which holds only in-frame ones; the method was immunoSEQ multiplex PCR. The sample has under 200,000 clones; around 88% are singletons. The receptor's source is a woman aged 25 to 39 in good health. The chain uses TRBV3-1 (or the pseudogene TRBV3-2) and TRBJ2-1; D is ambiguous. Input material: blood. The CDR3 is CASSQTRTPYNEQFF. The DNA of the CDR3 is TGTGCCAGCAGCCAAACGCGGACCCCGTATAATGAGCAGTTCTTC.